Here is one T cell receptor (beta chain) with its context. Its binding antigen is unknown. Per-base qualities were not stored, and no clone one base away is much larger. Library generation was performed with the immunoSEQ multiplex PCR assay. As stored in TCRdb, this immuneACCESS dataset retains in-frame rearrangements with V and J assigned. A fraction of the clones does not appear; measured against another copy, unresolved V genes explain less than half of the discrepancy, and the remainder lacks a known reason. This sample is represented by some 100,000 clones; 90% of them were singletons. Clones ranked in the top ten supply more than 3.5% of the sample. This sample was included in a study of control samples from healthy donors and cancer patients (TCRdb year 2020). Including the terminal cysteine and phenylalanine, the CDR3 comprises 15 residues. This entry keeps only the CDR3 DNA: 45 bases, framed from base 1. Clipping removes 3 bases from V and 5 bases from J, with 6 as the unmatched junction base count. For CDR1 and CDR2, the germline V gene lists KGHDR and SFDVKD.

This chain is built from TRBV24-1 and TRBJ1-3; 7 bases in the middle match TRBD1. Sequencing was done on a sample of blood. The sequence derives from a human donor in good health. The donor label of this sample is uncertain. Here the CDR3 is given as CATSDGQAGRNTIYF. The nucleotide sequence reads as follows: TGTGCCACCAGTGATGGACAGGCCGGCCGAAACACCATATATTTT.